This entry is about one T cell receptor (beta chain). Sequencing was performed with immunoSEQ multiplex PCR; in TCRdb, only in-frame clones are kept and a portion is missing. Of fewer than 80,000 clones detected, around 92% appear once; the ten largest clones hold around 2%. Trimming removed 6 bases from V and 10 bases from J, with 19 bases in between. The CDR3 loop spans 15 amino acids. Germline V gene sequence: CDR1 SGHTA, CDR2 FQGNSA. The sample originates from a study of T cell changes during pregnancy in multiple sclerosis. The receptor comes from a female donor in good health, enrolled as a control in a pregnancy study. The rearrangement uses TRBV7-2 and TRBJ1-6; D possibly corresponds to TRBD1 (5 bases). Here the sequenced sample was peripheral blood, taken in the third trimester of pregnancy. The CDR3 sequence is CASSSAPERGSPLHF. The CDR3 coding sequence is TGTGCCAGCAGTTCAGCCCCCGAAAGGGGCTCACCCCTCCACTTT.